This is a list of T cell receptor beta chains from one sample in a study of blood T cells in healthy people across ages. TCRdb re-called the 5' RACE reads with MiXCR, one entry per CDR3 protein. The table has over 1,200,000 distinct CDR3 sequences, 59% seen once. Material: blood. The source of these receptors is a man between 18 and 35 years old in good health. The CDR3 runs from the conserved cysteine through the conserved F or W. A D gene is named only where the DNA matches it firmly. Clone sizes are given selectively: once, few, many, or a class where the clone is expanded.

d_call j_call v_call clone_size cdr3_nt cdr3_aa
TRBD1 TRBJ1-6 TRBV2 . TGTGCCAGCAGTTCCGGGACAGGGCCCAATTCACTCCTCCACTTT CASSSGTGPNSLLHF
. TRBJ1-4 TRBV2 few TGTGCCAGCGACCAAGGGGAAAAACTGTTTTTT CASDQGEKLFF
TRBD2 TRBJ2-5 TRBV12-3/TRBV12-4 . TGTGCCAGCAGTTTAGCGACTAGCGGGTACCAAGAGACCCAGTACTTC CASSLATSGYQETQYF
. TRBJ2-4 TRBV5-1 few TGCGCCAGCAGCTTGGGAGTAGCTGGGGAAAACATTCAGTACTTC CASSLGVAGENIQYF
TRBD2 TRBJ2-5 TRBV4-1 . TGCGCCAGCAGCCAGAGGACTAGCGGGTACCAAGAGACCCAGTACTTC CASSQRTSGYQETQYF
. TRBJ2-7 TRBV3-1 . TGTGCCAGCAGCCAAGAACAGGGTTTCGAGCAGTACTTC CASSQEQGFEQYF
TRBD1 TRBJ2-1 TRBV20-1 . TGCAGTACCCTCCCCTCTACAGGGGAAAGTTCCTACAATGAGCAGTTCTTC CSTLPSTGESSYNEQFF
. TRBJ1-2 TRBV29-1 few TGCAGCGTTGAAGATCGGTACACGAACTATGGCTACACCTTC CSVEDRYTNYGYTF
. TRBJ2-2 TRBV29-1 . TGCAGCGTTGAACCGACCACCGGGGAGCTGTTTTTT CSVEPTTGELFF
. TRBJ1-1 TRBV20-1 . TGCAGTGCTAGCCGACAGATTTATACTGAAGCTTTCTTT CSASRQIYTEAFF
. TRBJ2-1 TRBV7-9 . TGTGCCAGCAGCTCGATCGGGACACAACTACGGAATGAGCAGTTCTTC CASSSIGTQLRNEQFF
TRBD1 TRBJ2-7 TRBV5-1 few TGCGCCAGCAGCTCTCGGACAGGGAGGTACGAGCAGTACTTC CASSSRTGRYEQYF
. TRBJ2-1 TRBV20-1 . TGCAGTGCTAGAGGAAACTACAATGAGCAGTTCTTC CSARGNYNEQFF
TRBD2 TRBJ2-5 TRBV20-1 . TGCAGTGCTAGGGGCCGGACTAGCGAGGAGACCCAGTACTTC CSARGRTSEETQYF
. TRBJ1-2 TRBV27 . TGTGCCAGCAGTTTATCGGCAGGTATTGAAGGCTACACCTTC CASSLSAGIEGYTF
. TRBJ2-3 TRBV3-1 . TGTGCCAGCAGCCAAGACGGGGGAAACCCGATTCCCACAGATACGCAGTATTTT CASSQDGGNPIPTDTQYF
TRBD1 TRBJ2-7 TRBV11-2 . TGTGCCACCAATCCCGGGACAGGGACCTACGAGCAGTACTTC CATNPGTGTYEQYF
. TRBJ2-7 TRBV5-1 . TGCGCCAGCAGCTTGGCGGCAGGGCAGACCTACGAGCAGTACTTC CASSLAAGQTYEQYF
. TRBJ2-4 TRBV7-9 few TGTGCCAGCAGCTTAGTGGGTACAAACATTCAGTACTTC CASSLVGTNIQYF
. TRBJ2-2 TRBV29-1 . TGCAGCGTTGACAGGTCGGACGGGGAGCTGTTTTTT CSVDRSDGELFF
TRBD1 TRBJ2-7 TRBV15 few TGTGCCACCAGCAGCCTCATAGACAGGGGGAACTACGAGCAGTACTTC CATSSLIDRGNYEQYF
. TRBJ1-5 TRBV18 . TGTGCCAGCTCAACCCTTAACAGGGTTGGGCAGCCCCAGCATTTT CASSTLNRVGQPQHF
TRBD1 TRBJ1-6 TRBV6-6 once TGTGCCAGTACGACAGGGGGAAATTCACCCCTCCACTTT CASTTGGNSPLHF
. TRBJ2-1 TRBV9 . TGTGCCAGCAGCGTAGATGAAGGGGAAAATGAGCAGTTCTTC CASSVDEGENEQFF
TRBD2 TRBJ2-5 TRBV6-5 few TGTGCCAGCAGTCCACTAGCGTTACAAGAGACCCAGTACTTC CASSPLALQETQYF
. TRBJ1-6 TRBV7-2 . TGTGCCAGCACCAGAGAGAGGGCATGGAATTCACCCCTCCACTTT CASTRERAWNSPLHF
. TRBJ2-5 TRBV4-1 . TGCGCCAGCAGCGTAAACACAGGGGTGATAGCGGGGCCCGAAGAGACCCAGTACTTC CASSVNTGVIAGPEETQYF
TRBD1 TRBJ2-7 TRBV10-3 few TGTGCCATCAGTGAGCCAACGTCAGGGGGCCCTTACGAGCAGTACTTC CAISEPTSGGPYEQYF
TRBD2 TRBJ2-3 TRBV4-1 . TGCGCCAGCAGCCAAGTAGCGGGCACCCCCGGGGATACGCAGTATTTT CASSQVAGTPGDTQYF
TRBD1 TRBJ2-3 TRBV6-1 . TGTGCCAGCAGTGAACTACAGGGGGGTACGCAGTATTTT CASSELQGGTQYF
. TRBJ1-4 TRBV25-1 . TGTGCCAGCAGTGAAGGAGGGTGGGACGAAAAACCGTTTTTT CASSEGGWDEKPFF
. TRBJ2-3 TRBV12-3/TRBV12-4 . TGTGCCAGCAGGACGACAGAAGCGGAGACCCCCACAGATACGCAGTATTTT CASRTTEAETPTDTQYF
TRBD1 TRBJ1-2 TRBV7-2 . TGTGCCAGCAGCCGATCCTGGGACAGCGCTACCTATGGCTACACCTTC CASSRSWDSATYGYTF
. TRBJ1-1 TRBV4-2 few TGTGCCAGCAGCCAATTGGGGGAAGGGCGGAACACTGAAGCTTTCTTT CASSQLGEGRNTEAFF
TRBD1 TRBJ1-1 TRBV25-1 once TGTGCCAGCAGTGTAATGTTAGGAACAGGGGGGGAGAACACTGAAGCTTTCTTT CASSVMLGTGGENTEAFF
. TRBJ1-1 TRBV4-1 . TGCGCCAGCAGCCAGCTCCAAAACAGGAACACTGAAGCTTTCTTT CASSQLQNRNTEAFF
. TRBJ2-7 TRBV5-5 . TGTGCCAGCAGCTTGGCCCCAGGGGCTAGGAGCTACGAGCAGTACTTC CASSLAPGARSYEQYF
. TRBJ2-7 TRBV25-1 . TGTGCCAGCAGTGGGGCCCGGGGATACTCCTACGAGCAGTACTTC CASSGARGYSYEQYF
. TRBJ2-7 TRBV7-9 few TGTGCCAGCAGCCACCGATCGGGGCTACCCTCCTACGAGCAGTACTTC CASSHRSGLPSYEQYF
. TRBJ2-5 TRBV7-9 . TGTGCCAGCAGCTTAGTCCAGCGGGAAGAGACCCAGTACTTC CASSLVQREETQYF
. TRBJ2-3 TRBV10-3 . TGTGCCATCAGTGAAGTGGGACACACAGATACGCAGTATTTT CAISEVGHTDTQYF
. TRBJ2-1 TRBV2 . TGTGCCAGCATAAGACCTAGCTGGGATGAGCAGTTCTTC CASIRPSWDEQFF
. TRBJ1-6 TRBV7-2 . TGTGCCAGCAGCCTCAGGACAGCTGGCTCACCCCTCCACTTT CASSLRTAGSPLHF
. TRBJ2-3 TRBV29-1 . TGCGGCGTTGAGTGGGGGGAGGTTACCCCAGATACGCAGTATTTT CGVEWGEVTPDTQYF
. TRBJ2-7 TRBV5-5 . TGTGCCAGCAGCTTGGGTCAGGTTAACTACGAGCAGTACTTC CASSLGQVNYEQYF
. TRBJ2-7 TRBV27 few TGTGCCAGCACCGCTGGCTACGAGCAGTACTTC CASTAGYEQYF
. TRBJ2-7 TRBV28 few TGTGCCAGCAGTTTGGAGGGTCCCCTAGACGAGCAGTACTTC CASSLEGPLDEQYF
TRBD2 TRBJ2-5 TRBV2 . TGTGCCAGCCCTCCCCGGGGGGGACTTCAAGAGACCCAGTACTTC CASPPRGGLQETQYF
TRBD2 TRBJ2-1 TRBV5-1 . TGCGCCAGCAGCTTGGGGCTAGCGGGACCCTACGATGAGCAGTTCTTC CASSLGLAGPYDEQFF
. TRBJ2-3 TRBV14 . TGTGCCAGCAGCCGCCCCAAAACAACGTTGAGGGGCAGCACAGATACGCAGTATTTT CASSRPKTTLRGSTDTQYF
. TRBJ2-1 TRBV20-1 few TGCAGTGCTATGGGGTGGAGCGGCAATGAGCAGTTCTTC CSAMGWSGNEQFF
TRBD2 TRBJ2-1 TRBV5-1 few TGCGCCAGCAGCTTGGCCCTAGCGGGAGTGGGTGAGCAGTTCTTC CASSLALAGVGEQFF
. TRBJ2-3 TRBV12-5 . TGTGCTAGTGGTTTGGCCCGGACTTTTCCATTGGGAGATACGCAGTATTTT CASGLARTFPLGDTQYF
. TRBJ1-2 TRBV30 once TGTGCCTGGAGCCTAAGGGGGGGCTACACCTTC CAWSLRGGYTF
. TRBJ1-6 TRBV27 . TGTGCCAGCAGTTTCTGGGGAATTTCACCCCTCCACTTT CASSFWGISPLHF
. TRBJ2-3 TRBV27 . TGTGCCAGCAGTTTATTAGGGGGGACCACAGATACGCAGTATTTT CASSLLGGTTDTQYF
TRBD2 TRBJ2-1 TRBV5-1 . TGCGCCAGCAGCACCACTAGCGACAATGAGCAGTTCTTC CASSTTSDNEQFF
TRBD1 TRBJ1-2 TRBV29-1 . TGCAGCGTTGAAGTCGTTGGGGGACAGGGGGGGACTAACTATGGCTACACCTTC CSVEVVGGQGGTNYGYTF